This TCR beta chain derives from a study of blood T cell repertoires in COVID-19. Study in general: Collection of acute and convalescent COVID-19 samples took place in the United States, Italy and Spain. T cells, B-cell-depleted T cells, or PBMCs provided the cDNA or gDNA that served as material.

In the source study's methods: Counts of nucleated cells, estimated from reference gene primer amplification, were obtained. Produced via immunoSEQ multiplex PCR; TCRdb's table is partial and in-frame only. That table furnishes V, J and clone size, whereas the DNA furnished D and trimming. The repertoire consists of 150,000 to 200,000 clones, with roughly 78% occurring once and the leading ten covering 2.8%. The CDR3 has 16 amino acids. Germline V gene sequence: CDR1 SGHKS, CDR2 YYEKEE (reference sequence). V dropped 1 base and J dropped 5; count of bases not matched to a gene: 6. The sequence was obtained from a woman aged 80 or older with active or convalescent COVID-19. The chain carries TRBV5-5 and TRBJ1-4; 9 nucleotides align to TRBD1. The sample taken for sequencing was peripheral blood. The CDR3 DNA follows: TGTGCCAGCAGCTTGACGGCGGGACAGGGAAATGAAAAACTGTTTTTT. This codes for CASSLTAGQGNEKLFF.